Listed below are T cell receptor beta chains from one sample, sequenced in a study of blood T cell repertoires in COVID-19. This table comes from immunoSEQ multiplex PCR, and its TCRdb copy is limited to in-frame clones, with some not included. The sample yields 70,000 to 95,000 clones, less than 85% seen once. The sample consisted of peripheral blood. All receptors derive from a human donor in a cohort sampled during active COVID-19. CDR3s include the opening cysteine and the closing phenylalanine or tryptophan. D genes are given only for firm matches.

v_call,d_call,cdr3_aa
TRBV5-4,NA,CASSSFVGGRTQYF
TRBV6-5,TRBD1,CAIRTGNSPLHF
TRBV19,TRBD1,CASSLDRGNYGYTF
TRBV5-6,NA,CASSDGHIWVMNTEAFF
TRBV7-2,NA,CASSLVEGYGYTF
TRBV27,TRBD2,CASSLTTSGVGEQYF
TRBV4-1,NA,CASSPRGFPEAFF
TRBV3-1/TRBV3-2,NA,CASSQVSPSSPLHF
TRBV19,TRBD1,CASSRRDRDGLFF
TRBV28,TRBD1,CASSPGDRGYSPLHF
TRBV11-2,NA,CASSLRGSSSYNEQFF
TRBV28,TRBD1,CASSQDRGIQETQYF
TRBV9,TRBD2,CASSVDGLAADTQYF
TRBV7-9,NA,CASTPSGLNTEAFF
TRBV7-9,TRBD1,CASSTSPGTGFPYGYTF
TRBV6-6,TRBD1,CATRNNRGTYF
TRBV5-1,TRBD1,CASSQDRGLNNEQFF
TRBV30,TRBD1,CAWSVHRGTEAFF
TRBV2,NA,CASRSGPYGYTF
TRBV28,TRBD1,CASSPRQGRHGYTF
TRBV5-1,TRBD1,CASSLASSGTGEKNEQFF
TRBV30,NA,CAWSLGQGSWNEQFF